This T cell receptor beta chain is drawn from a study of regulatory T cells in long-lasting Graves disease. Construction of TCR beta libraries relied on iRepertoire HTBI primers and on Arm-PCR targeting CDR3 regions. TCRdb processed the multiplex PCR reads anew with MiXCR; each CDR3 protein has one entry. The sample consists of roughly 560,000 distinct CDR3 sequences, about 15% of them appearing once. Documented time point: newly diagnosed GD, antithyroid drugs for less than 3 months. PBMC-extracted RNA yielded the TCR library. The table lists this clonotype with many counts. The CDR3 contains 13 residues. Trimming removed 8 bases from V and 8 bases from J, with 16 bases in between. Germline V CDR1 and CDR2: MNHNS, SASEGT. The sample was also reused in another study, on T cells in Graves' hyperthyroidism and ophthalmopathy.

This chain connects TRBV6-1 to TRBJ2-4; D gene ambiguous. The source of this sequence is a woman between 40 and 65 years old with Graves disease. Sequenced material: peripheral blood mononuclear cells (PBMCs), taken at new diagnosis, from a patient treated with antithyroid drugs. DNA of the CDR3: TGTGCCAGCGCGGCACATCGAGTTGACATTCAGTACTTC. Protein: CASAAHRVDIQYF.